This entry lists 29 T cell receptor beta chains sequenced from one sample in a study of T-cell memory formation after mild COVID-19. In TCRdb, the 5' RACE reads were re-called with MiXCR into one record per CDR3 protein. Among around 320,000 distinct CDR3 sequences listed, roughly a fifth were seen once. Specimen: PBMCs or a T cell subset sorted from them (not recorded which). These receptors were collected from a man aged 18 to 35 who had mild COVID-19 (a few samples of this study predate the infection). Cell type and time point are not known.

V usage is TRBV6-5 and J usage is TRBJ1-1; D is undetermined. With 0 bases removed from V and 0 bases from J, the gap between germline ends came to 11 bases. CDR1 is MNHEY and CDR2 is SVGAGI in the germline V gene. There are 16 residues in the CDR3. CDR3 in amino acids: CASSYSPPKVNTEAFF. In DNA form, the CDR3 reads TGTGCCAGCAGTTACTCTCCCCCGAAAGTGAACACTGAAGCTTTCTTT.

The chain carries TRBV5-1 and TRBJ2-1; 8 bases map to TRBD2. Looked up from germline, CDR1 is SGHRS and CDR2 is YFSETQ. The ends lost 7 bases at V and 6 bases at J; junction bases unmatched: 9. This CDR3 is built from 14 residues. The CDR3 sequence: CASLGVAGSNEQFF. Here the CDR3 DNA reads TGCGCCAGCTTAGGGGTAGCGGGGAGCAATGAGCAGTTCTTC.

This clonotype occurred a few times. The CDR3 coding sequence is TGTGCCAGCAGCTTAGGACGGGGGAACGGGGAGCTGTTTTTT. It yields the protein CASSLGRGNGELFF. The chain uses TRBV11-3 and TRBJ2-2; maybe TRBD2 (6 bases). Germline values: CDR1 SGHNT, CDR2 YENEEA. V was shortened by 1 base and J by 7 bases, with 10 bases between the two germline ends. This CDR3 has 14 residues.

This clonotype showed up just a few times. The CDR3 DNA reads as TGTGCCAGCCGAAGACCCGACAGGAACTATGGCTACACCTTC. Encoded protein: CASRRPDRNYGYTF. The rearrangement uses TRBV6-2 or TRBV6-3 and TRBJ1-2; a possible D gene is TRBD1 (6 bases). The V and J ends lost 8 bases and 2 bases respectively, with 15 bases between them. Looked up from germline, CDR1 is MNHEY and CDR2 is SVGEGT. CDR3 length: 14 amino acids.

The CDR3 DNA sequence: TGTGCCAGCAGTGAGGACTGGGGGTACGAGCAGTACTTC. As protein: CASSEDWGYEQYF. This chain links TRBV6-1 with TRBJ2-7; D may correspond to TRBD1 or TRBD2 (5 bases each). Germline lookup yields CDR1 MNHNS and CDR2 SASEGT. Between the trimmed V and J ends, which lost 3 bases and 4 bases, there was a span of 10 bases. There are 13 residues in the CDR3.

The chain is built from TRBV7-2 and TRBJ2-3; TRBD1 might be the D (5 bases). The V and J ends lost 0 bases and 4 bases respectively, with 11 bases between them. The CDR3 has 15 amino acids. CDR1 is SGHTA and CDR2 is FQGNSA in the germline V gene. CDR3 DNA sequence: TGTGCCAGCAGCTTAGCGCGCCAGGGTGCAGATACGCAGTATTTT. It translates to CASSLARQGADTQYF. The whole variable domain, filled in from reference TRBV7-2 and TRBJ2-3, reads GAGVSQSPSNKVTEKGKDVELRCDPISGHTALYWYRQSLGQGLEFLIYFQGNSAPDKSGLPSDRFSAERTGGSVSTLTIQRTQQEDSAVYLCASSLARQGADTQYFGPGTRLTVL.

This clonotype was seen a few times. The rearrangement links TRBV18 to TRBJ2-3, with D uncertain. There are 16 residues in the CDR3. CDR1 is KGHSH, CDR2 LQKENI, per germline. The V end lost 1 base, the J end lost 1 base, and 12 bases lay between the germline ends. The CDR3: CASSPLPPVGTDTQYF. CDR3 DNA sequence: TGTGCCAGCTCACCACTACCCCCCGTGGGCACAGATACGCAGTATTTT.

The CDR3 loop is CASSVMRDTDTQYF. The CDR3 nucleotides are TGTGCCAGCAGTGTGATGAGGGACACAGATACGCAGTATTTT. This chain joins TRBV6-6 and TRBJ2-3; tentative D call: TRBD2 (5 bases). The V end was cut by 5 bases, the J end by 2 bases, with 11 bases between. The CDR3 has 14 residues. Germline CDR1 MNHNY, CDR2 SVGAGI (reference sequence).

The V gene is TRBV4-3, the J gene TRBJ2-7; no clear D. Between the trimmed V and J ends, which lost 1 base and 3 bases, there was a span of 7 bases. Germline values: CDR1 LGHNA, CDR2 YSLEER. This CDR3 is 13 amino acids long. CDR3 DNA: TGCGCCAGCAGCCAAGTGAGGTGCTACGAGCAGTACGTC. Encoded protein: CASSQVRCYEQYV.

This clonotype was detected a few times. The chain recombines TRBV20-1 with TRBJ2-5, with D unclear. The V gene lost 1 base and the J gene lost 5 bases, with 11 bases spanning the gap. The germline CDR1 and CDR2 sequences are DFQATT and SNEGSKA (reference sequence). The length of the CDR3 is 13 residues. CDR3 nucleotide sequence: TGCAGTGCTAGAGTTCGGGCGCGGGAGACCCAGTACTTC. It encodes CSARVRARETQYF.

CDR3 amino acids: CASSLDGQPYEQYF. The CDR3 coding sequence is TGCGCCAGCAGCTTGGACGGACAACCCTACGAGCAGTACTTC. The V gene is TRBV5-1, the J gene TRBJ2-7, with a possible D match to TRBD1 (5 bases). The germline V gene encodes CDR1 SGHRS and CDR2 YFSETQ. The V end lost 0 bases, the J end lost 2 bases, and 9 bases lay between the germline ends. The CDR3 has 14 amino acids.

The sample holds a few counts of this clonotype. CDR3 region: CASSQIGQLYGYTF. In DNA form, the CDR3 reads TGCGCCAGCAGCCAAATCGGACAGCTATATGGCTACACCTTC. The chain is built from TRBV4-3 and TRBJ1-2; D is perhaps TRBD1 (6 bases). Germline V CDR1 and CDR2: LGHNA, YSLEER. This CDR3 has 14 amino acids. V gave up 2 bases and J gave up 5 bases, with 12 bases separating them.

The chain is built from TRBV5-1 and TRBJ2-3, with 11 bases fitting TRBD2. Per the germline V gene, CDR1 is SGHRS and CDR2 is YFSETQ. J lost 6 bases, V lost 0 bases, and 9 bases had no gene match. The CDR3 has 17 residues. The CDR3 region has the DNA TGCGCCAGCAGCTTGGTATCGGGGACTAGCGGTACCGATACGCAGTATTTT. Its protein is CASSLVSGTSGTDTQYF.

This clonotype occurred a few times. CDR3 loop: CSARQRNSYEQYV. The CDR3 region has the DNA TGCAGTGCTAGGCAGCGAAACTCCTACGAGCAGTACGTC. The rearrangement links TRBV20-1 to TRBJ2-7; unclear D gene. Germline loops: CDR1 DFQATT, CDR2 SNEGSKA (reference sequence). CDR3 length equals 13 residues. V dropped 3 bases and J dropped 0 bases, with 9 bases sitting between them.

This clonotype was detected a few times. The CDR3, as DNA: TGTGCCAGCAGCTCATTGGGCCGGGTCGTTAGGGCCAAAAACATTCAGTACTTC. It yields the protein CASSSLGRVVRAKNIQYF. The chain combines TRBV7-8 with TRBJ2-4; D unclear. The CDR3 sequence is 18 residues long. In germline, CDR1 is SGHVS, CDR2 FQNEAQ. Trimming removed 4 bases at V and 1 base at J, with 20 bases between.

This clonotype was detected a few times. The chain combines TRBV7-9 with TRBJ2-2; 7 bases line up with TRBD1. The J segment lost 5 bases and the V segment lost 8 bases, leaving 14 bases of the junction unmatched. Germline values: CDR1 SEHNR, CDR2 FQNEAQ (reference sequence). This CDR3 is 16 amino acids long. CDR3 protein: CASRPNDRVGTGELFF. The DNA for the CDR3 is TGTGCCAGCCGCCCGAATGACAGGGTCGGGACCGGGGAGCTGTTTTTT.

The rearrangement links TRBV5-6 to TRBJ1-4; D unresolved. CDR1 and CDR2 (germline): SGHDT, YYEEEE. Trimming cost V 3 bases and J 6 bases, with 18 bases left between them. The CDR3 covers 16 residues. The CDR3: CASSSTPGGVYEKLFF. The CDR3, as DNA: TGTGCCAGCAGCTCGACTCCGGGAGGCGTTTATGAAAAACTGTTTTTT.

The chain recombines TRBV15 with TRBJ2-2; 15 nucleotides line up with TRBD2. V was pared by 0 bases and J by 4 bases, with 6 bases of the junction left unmatched. This CDR3 region has 19 residues. Germline values: CDR1 LNHNV, CDR2 YYDKDF (reference sequence). The CDR3 bases are TGTGCCACCAGCAGAGAAATTCCGGGACTAGCGGGGGGCACCGGGGAGCTGTTTTTT. The encoded protein is CATSREIPGLAGGTGELFF. The complete variable domain, with remaining parts taken from reference TRBV15 and TRBJ2-2, reads DAMVIQNPRYQVTQFGKPVTLSCSQTLNHNVMYWYQQKSSQAPKLLFHYYDKDFNNEADTPDNFQSRRPNTSFCFLDIRSPGLGDTAMYLCATSREIPGLAGGTGELFFGEGSRLTVL.

This clonotype showed up many times. V gene TRBV7-9 combines with J gene TRBJ1-2; D remains ambiguous. Germline CDR1 and CDR2: SEHNR and FQNEAQ (reference sequence). This CDR3 spans 12 amino acids. V was pared by 4 bases and J by 7 bases, with 10 bases between. For the CDR3, the DNA is TGTGCCAGCAGCTCCGAGAATGGTGGCTACACCTTC. Translated: CASSSENGGYTF.

This clonotype was recorded many times. The chain couples TRBV5-6 to TRBJ2-1; tentatively, D is TRBD2 (7 bases). The CDR3 runs to 15 residues. CDR1 and CDR2 (germline): SGHDT, YYEEEE. V gave up 4 bases and J gave up 6 bases, with 17 bases separating them. The chain's CDR3 is CASSLGRGAGNEQFF. For the CDR3, the DNA is TGTGCCAGCAGCCTGGGGAGGGGGGCAGGCAATGAGCAGTTCTTC.

This clonotype was detected only a few times. V is TRBV6-2 or TRBV6-3 and J is TRBJ2-1; 10 nucleotides line up with TRBD2. The junction had 3 bases not matched to a gene; V was cut back by 0 bases and J by 4 bases. There are 16 residues in the CDR3. Looked up from germline, CDR1 is MNHEY and CDR2 is SVGEGT. The CDR3 region has the DNA TGTGCCAGCAGTTACTCTAGCGGGGGGACGTACAATGAGCAGTTCTTC. It is translated as CASSYSSGGTYNEQFF.

Comments on this clonotype: At one end the junction does not follow the germline gene, possibly because of a read error. The chain links TRBV20-1 to TRBJ2-5; weak D call: TRBD2 (6 bases). The CDR3 sequence is 11 residues long. CDR1 and CDR2 from the germline V gene are DFQATT and SNEGSKA (reference sequence). The CDR3: CSARVRGSLLF. The CDR3 DNA sequence: TGCAGTGCTAGAGTACGGGGGTCCCTTCTGTTC.

V and J are TRBV20-1 and TRBJ1-2; D not resolved. The CDR3 is 14 residues long. Trimming cost V 0 bases and J 6 bases, with 14 bases left between them. Germline CDR1 and CDR2: DFQATT and SNEGSKA (reference sequence). CDR3 protein: CSARDPVTRDGYTF. The CDR3 DNA is TGCAGTGCTAGAGATCCGGTCACCCGGGATGGCTACACCTTC.

This clonotype has a handful of counts. The chain links TRBV7-3 to TRBJ1-5; 7 bases match TRBD1. The CDR3 length is 13 residues. V was pared by 4 bases and J by 6 bases, with 3 bases of the junction left unmatched. Germline-derived CDR1 and CDR2 are SGHTA and FQGTGA. In DNA form, the CDR3 reads TGTGCCAGCAGCTCCGACAGGGTTCAGCCCCAGCATTTT. It specifies CASSSDRVQPQHF.

The V call is TRBV27, the J call TRBJ2-7; D perhaps matches TRBD1 (5 bases). Germline CDR1 is MNHEY and CDR2 is SMNVEV (reference sequence). Trimming cost V 4 bases and J 0 bases, with 16 bases left between them. The CDR3 consists of 16 residues. CDR3 nucleotides: TGTGCCAGCAGTTCAGGCGTCAGGGTATTCTCCTACGAGCAGTACTTC. Translated: CASSSGVRVFSYEQYF.

DNA of the CDR3: TGTGCCAGCAGTTTAATGACAGGCGACAATGAGCAGTTCTTC. Translating gives CASSLMTGDNEQFF. V gene TRBV27 combines with J gene TRBJ2-1; tentative D call: TRBD1 (6 bases). Germline CDR1 is MNHEY and CDR2 is SMNVEV (reference sequence). Deletions cut 2 bases from V and 5 bases from J, with 10 bases between. The CDR3 consists of 14 residues.

This clonotype was seen only a few times. This chain links TRBV7-8 with TRBJ1-2; a possible D gene is TRBD1 (6 bases). The CDR3 has 14 amino acids. Germline V gene lookup returns CDR1 SGHVS and CDR2 FQNEAQ. The V gene lost 3 bases and the J gene lost 4 bases, with 12 bases spanning the gap. This chain's CDR3 is CASSFIQGPYGYTF. The DNA for the CDR3 is TGTGCCAGCAGCTTCATACAGGGTCCCTATGGCTACACCTTC.

The V call is TRBV20-1, the J call TRBJ2-3; possible D gene TRBD2, 5 bases. Trimming left V 0 bases short and J 11 bases short, with 12 bases between. The CDR3 is made up of 12 amino acids. Germline assignment: CDR1 DFQATT and CDR2 SNEGSKA (reference sequence). CDR3 loop: CSARDRGHMQYF. The CDR3 DNA reads as TGCAGTGCTAGAGATCGAGGGCATATGCAGTATTTT.

V gene TRBV20-1 combines with J gene TRBJ1-3; no clear D gene. CDR3 length: 16 amino acids. V was cut by 0 bases and J by 5 bases, with 17 bases left in between. Germline V gene sequence: CDR1 DFQATT, CDR2 SNEGSKA (reference sequence). The chain's CDR3 is CSAREERYNERNTIYF. The CDR3 coding sequence is TGCAGTGCTAGAGAGGAGCGGTACAATGAGAGAAACACCATATATTTT.